By its share, the clone carrying this T cell receptor beta chain is medium-sized. No antigen is known for it. Genes and germline are mouse. The CDR3 is cut off 1 residue early in the read; its end comes from the germline J gene. The sample is drawn from a study of tissue T cells after allogeneic stem cell transplantation. Study-wide results and limits: Anatomically similar tissues had similar TCR repertoires within each patient.

Measured with immunoSEQ multiplex PCR; TCRdb has only the in-frame clones, and not every one. This sample yields approximately 7,000 clones, of which about 47% are seen a single time; approximately 5% belongs to the top ten. Time point reported: mouse harvest day 7 after allogeneic transplant. Mouse grafts combined 10^7 T-cell-depleted bone marrow cells with 10^6 splenic CD5+ T cells. Mice had MHC-mismatched B6 into BALB/c GVHD, sampled day 7 or 14. With 6 bases removed from V and 0 bases from J, the gap between germline ends came to 6 bases. This CDR3 has 13 residues. Per the germline V gene, CDR1 is KGHPV and CDR2 is FQNQEV (reference sequence).

This rearrangement joins TRBV26 to TRBJ1-3; D ambiguous. This receptor was identified in a female BALB/c mouse given C57BL/6 T cells with graft-versus-host disease after an allogeneic hematopoietic cell transplant. The sequenced sample consisted of gut tissue. CDR3 sequence: CASRQHSGNTLYF. The part of the CDR3 DNA that was read is TGTGCCAGCAGACAGCATTCTGGAAATACGCTCTAT.